These 14 T cell receptor beta chains originate from one sample sequenced in a study of T cell responses to AZD1222 COVID-19 vaccine (dated by TCRdb to 2020 to 2023). Reading the label with the study, this specimen's time point is: about 28 days (+/-7) after the second vaccine dose. The library was produced with the immunoSEQ multiplex PCR assay. Drawn from immuneACCESS, this table holds only the in-frame rearrangements with V and J called that TCRdb kept. Clones are partly lost; checked studies trace under half to an unresolved V gene and leave the rest unexplained. The sample has roughly 150,000 clones on record, 80% to 90% of them singletons. The ten largest make up about a tenth of the sample. Material: peripheral blood, obtained 28 days after the second AZD1222 dose. The receptor set was obtained from an adult who received the AZD1222 COVID-19 vaccine.

V and J are TRBV5-4 and TRBJ2-1; 10 nucleotides line up with TRBD1. The germline V gene encodes CDR1 SGHNT and CDR2 YYREEE (reference sequence). The length of the CDR3 is 16 residues. The V segment lost 2 bases and the J segment 4 bases; nucleotides outside the gene matches: 6. This chain's CDR3 is CASSFGGTGAYNEQFF. CDR3 bases: TGTGCCAGCAGCTTTGGAGGGACAGGGGCTTACAATGAGCAGTTCTTC.

About this clone: Relative to the germline gene, one junction end is altered; a read error may explain this. The J gene is TRBJ2-3, the V gene TRBV7-7; no reliable D call. Germline V gene sequence: CDR1 SSHAT, CDR2 FNYEAQ (reference sequence). This CDR3 region has 13 residues. In DNA, the CDR3 is TGTGCTAGCAGCTTAGTGGGGTCAGATACGCAGTATTTT. This codes for CASSLVGSDTQYF.

The rearrangement joins TRBV6-2 or TRBV6-3 to TRBJ2-3; the match to TRBD1 covers 12 bases. CDR3 length: 16 amino acids. Germline CDR1 MNHEY, CDR2 SVGEGT. V gave up 4 bases and J gave up 5 bases; unmatched junction bases: 7. CDR3 amino acids: CASSSPGQGAKDTQYF. In DNA form, the CDR3 reads TGTGCCAGCAGTTCACCGGGACAGGGGGCAAAAGATACGCAGTATTTT.

The rearrangement joins TRBV7-8 to TRBJ1-1; D might be TRBD1 (6 bases). V gave up 0 bases and J gave up 4 bases, with 24 bases separating them. This CDR3 spans 19 amino acids. In germline, CDR1 is SGHVS, CDR2 FQNEAQ. CDR3 amino acids: CASSLAGGGGVSRSTEAFF. In nucleotides, the CDR3 is TGTGCCAGCAGCTTAGCGGGGGGAGGGGGAGTCTCACGCAGCACTGAAGCTTTCTTT.

The CDR3 here is CATSATTGREYGYTF. CDR3 coding DNA: TGTGCCACCAGTGCCACGACAGGTCGAGAGTATGGCTACACCTTC. The V and J genes are TRBV24-1 and TRBJ1-2, with a tentative D call TRBD1 (6 bases). Trimming pared 5 bases from V and 5 bases from J, leaving 17 bases between. The CDR3 has 15 residues. Germline V gene data show CDR1 as KGHDR and CDR2 as SFDVKD.

This chain joins TRBV18 and TRBJ1-3, with 9 nucleotides matching TRBD1. The CDR3 has 18 amino acids. Trimming cost V 4 bases and J 2 bases; bases outside gene matches: 12. CDR1 and CDR2 (germline): KGHSH, LQKENI. CDR3 residues: CASSRKPQDRGPGNTIYF. Here the CDR3 DNA reads TGTGCCAGCTCACGAAAACCTCAGGACAGGGGCCCTGGAAACACCATATATTTT.

This clone came up a few times. This chain connects TRBV6-5 to TRBJ2-1; D may be TRBD2 (6 bases). Germline V gene sequence: CDR1 MNHEY, CDR2 SVGAGI. The V gene lost 5 bases and the J gene lost 4 bases, with 15 bases spanning the gap. CDR3 length: 15 residues. In nucleotides, the CDR3 is TGTGCCAGCAGTCTAGCGTTTCCCTCGTACAATGAGCAGTTCTTC. This sequence encodes CASSLAFPSYNEQFF.

V usage is TRBV28 and J usage is TRBJ1-6; D gene ambiguous. V was trimmed by 4 bases and J by 7 bases, leaving 5 bases between them. This CDR3 has 12 residues. Germline assignment: CDR1 MDHEN and CDR2 SYDVKM. The CDR3 DNA is TGTGCCAGCAGTTCCTTAAATTCACCCCTCCACTTT. Protein product: CASSSLNSPLHF.

The J gene is TRBJ2-2, the V gene TRBV4-1; D gene uncertain. Germline V gene sequence: CDR1 MGHRA, CDR2 YSYEKL. This CDR3 contains 15 residues. The V and J ends lost 1 base and 0 bases respectively, with 6 bases between them. The CDR3 reads CASSQAGTNTGELFF. In nucleotides, the CDR3 is TGCGCCAGCAGCCAAGCTGGAACGAACACCGGGGAGCTGTTTTTT.

V is TRBV5-1 and J is TRBJ2-7; 8 bases fit TRBD2. Germline V gives CDR1 SGHRS, CDR2 YFSETQ. J lost 4 bases, V lost 0 bases, and 6 bases had no gene match. The CDR3 totals 15 residues. The CDR3 sequence is CASSLALAGIYEQYF. CDR3 nucleotide sequence: TGCGCCAGCAGCTTGGCCTTAGCGGGAATTTACGAGCAGTACTTC. The full variable domain, rest sourced from reference TRBV5-1 and TRBJ2-7, is KAGVTQTPRYLIKTRGQQVTLSCSPISGHRSVSWYQQTPGQGLQFLFEYFSETQRNKGNFPGRFSGRQFSNSRSEMNVSTLELGDSALYLCASSLALAGIYEQYFGPGTRLTVT.

The V and J genes are TRBV6-5 and TRBJ2-7; D tentatively fits TRBD1 or TRBD2 (5 bases each). V lost 6 bases to trimming and J lost 4 bases, with 10 bases between them. CDR3 size: 12 residues. Germline CDR1 MNHEY, CDR2 SVGAGI. CDR3 in amino acids: CASSPGPYEQYF. The CDR3 nucleotides are TGTGCCAGCAGCCCGGGGCCATACGAGCAGTACTTC.

The chain carries TRBV5-1 and TRBJ1-3; D possibly corresponds to TRBD1 (6 bases). The CDR3 is 17 amino acids. Looked up from germline, CDR1 is SGHRS and CDR2 is YFSETQ. Trimming took 2 bases from V and 0 from J, leaving 15 bases between them. In DNA form, the CDR3 reads TGCGCCAGCAGCTTACTCTCGACAGGTAGCTCTGGAAACACCATATATTTT. Translation gives CASSLLSTGSSGNTIYF.

The V call is TRBV5-1, the J call TRBJ2-7, with unresolved D. V lost 0 bases, J lost 0 bases, and 7 bases lay in between. This CDR3 comprises 14 residues. Germline values: CDR1 SGHRS, CDR2 YFSETQ. The CDR3 nucleotides read TGCGCCAGCAGCTTGGCTCTTGGCTCCTACGAGCAGTACTTC. Translating gives CASSLALGSYEQYF.

The chain employs TRBV29-1 and TRBJ2-6; tentatively, D is TRBD1 (6 bases). Germline V gene lookup returns CDR1 SQVTM and CDR2 ANQGSEA. V was pared by 3 bases and J by 4 bases, with 10 bases between. The CDR3 extends over 14 amino acids. The CDR3 spells CSVDAGAGANVLTF. In DNA, the CDR3 is TGCAGCGTTGACGCAGGGGCCGGGGCCAACGTCCTGACTTTC.